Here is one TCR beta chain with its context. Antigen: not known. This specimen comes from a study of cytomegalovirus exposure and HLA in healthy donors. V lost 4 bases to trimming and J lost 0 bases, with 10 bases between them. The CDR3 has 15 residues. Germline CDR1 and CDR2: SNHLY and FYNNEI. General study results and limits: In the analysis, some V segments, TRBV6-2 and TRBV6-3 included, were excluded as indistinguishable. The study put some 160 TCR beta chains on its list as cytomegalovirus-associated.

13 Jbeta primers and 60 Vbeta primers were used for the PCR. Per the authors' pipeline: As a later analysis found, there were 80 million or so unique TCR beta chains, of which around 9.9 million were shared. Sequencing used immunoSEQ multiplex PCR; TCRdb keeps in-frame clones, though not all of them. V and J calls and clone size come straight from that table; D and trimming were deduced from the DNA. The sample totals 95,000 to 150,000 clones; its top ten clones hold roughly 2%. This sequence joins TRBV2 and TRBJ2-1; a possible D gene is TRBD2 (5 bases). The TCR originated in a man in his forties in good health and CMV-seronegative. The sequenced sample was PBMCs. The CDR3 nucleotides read TGTGCCAGCAGTGTAAGCGGCAGCTCCTACAATGAGCAGTTCTTC. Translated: CASSVSGSSYNEQFF.